This is a list of T cell receptor beta chains from one sample in a study of blood T cell repertoires in COVID-19. Sequencing used immunoSEQ multiplex PCR; TCRdb keeps in-frame clones, though not all of them. The data show around 420,000 clones, roughly 87% seen once. The sequenced material came from PBMCs or T cells enriched from blood (not recorded which). The receptors originated from a woman aged 40 to 50 with acute COVID-19. Each CDR3 is given with its conserved first and last residue. Fields, in order: clone size, V gene, J gene, D gene, CDR3 length, CDR3 DNA, CDR3 protein. The D gene is left open where the match is weak. Not all rows give a size; the values are once, few, many and, for expanded clones, a class.

clone size: NA; V gene: TRBV10-3; J gene: TRBJ1-1; D gene: TRBD1; CDR3 length: 16; CDR3 DNA: TGTGCCATCAGTGAGGTTTTACAGGGGTTGAACACTGAAGCTTTCTTT; CDR3 protein: CAISEVLQGLNTEAFF
clone size: NA; V gene: TRBV5-1; J gene: TRBJ1-2; D gene: TRBD1; CDR3 length: 17; CDR3 DNA: TGCGCCAGCAGCCCGTCCCGGGACAGCCTTGCCGCTTATGGCTACACCTTC; CDR3 protein: CASSPSRDSLAAYGYTF
clone size: NA; V gene: TRBV11-2; J gene: TRBJ1-2; D gene: TRBD1; CDR3 length: 17; CDR3 DNA: TGTGCCAGCAGCTTGGGGGACGCCTGGACAGGGCATTTTGGCTACACCTTC; CDR3 protein: CASSLGDAWTGHFGYTF
clone size: NA; V gene: TRBV19; J gene: TRBJ2-5; D gene: TRBD2; CDR3 length: 13; CDR3 DNA: TGTGCCAGTCATAGCGGGGGCGGTGGGACCCAGTACTTC; CDR3 protein: CASHSGGGGTQYF
clone size: NA; V gene: TRBV29-1; J gene: TRBJ2-7; D gene: TRBD2; CDR3 length: 15; CDR3 DNA: TGCAGCGTCCTAACCGGGACGGGGGGGACCTCCGAGCAGTACTTC; CDR3 protein: CSVLTGTGGTSEQYF
clone size: NA; V gene: TRBV5-1; J gene: TRBJ2-3; D gene: NA; CDR3 length: 14; CDR3 DNA: TGCGCCAGCAGCCCGCGTGTGCGCACAGATACGCAGTATTTT; CDR3 protein: CASSPRVRTDTQYF
clone size: NA; V gene: TRBV4-1; J gene: TRBJ2-3; D gene: TRBD2; CDR3 length: 19; CDR3 DNA: TGCGCCAGCAGCCCCGCGGTTTGGCGGGGGGGCCGCTCCACAGATACGCAGTATTTT; CDR3 protein: CASSPAVWRGGRSTDTQYF
clone size: NA; V gene: TRBV11-2; J gene: TRBJ2-7; D gene: TRBD1; CDR3 length: 15; CDR3 DNA: TGTGCCAGCAGCTTGGAATGGACAGGGGTCTACGAGCAGTACTTC; CDR3 protein: CASSLEWTGVYEQYF
clone size: NA; V gene: TRBV4-1; J gene: TRBJ1-4; D gene: NA; CDR3 length: 13; CDR3 DNA: TGCGCCAGCAGCGCGGACAGTAATGAAAAACTGTTTTTT; CDR3 protein: CASSADSNEKLFF
clone size: NA; V gene: TRBV5-1; J gene: TRBJ2-1; D gene: TRBD2; CDR3 length: 17; CDR3 DNA: TGCGCCAGCAGCTTGGGCTCTAGCGGGGGATCGATCAATGAGCAGTTCTTC; CDR3 protein: CASSLGSSGGSINEQFF
clone size: NA; V gene: TRBV7-2; J gene: TRBJ1-1; D gene: TRBD1; CDR3 length: 14; CDR3 DNA: TGTGCCAGCCCCGGGACAGGGTCAAACACTGAAGCTTTCTTT; CDR3 protein: CASPGTGSNTEAFF
clone size: NA; V gene: TRBV2; J gene: TRBJ1-4; D gene: NA; CDR3 length: 16; CDR3 DNA: TGTGCCAGCACCCACGACAGGTTGCAAACTAATGAAAAACTGTTTTTT; CDR3 protein: CASTHDRLQTNEKLFF
clone size: NA; V gene: TRBV5-5; J gene: TRBJ2-7; D gene: NA; CDR3 length: 15; CDR3 DNA: TGTGCCAGCAGCTTGGGAGGACATGGGTTCTACGAGCAGTACTTC; CDR3 protein: CASSLGGHGFYEQYF
clone size: NA; V gene: TRBV6-5; J gene: TRBJ1-2; D gene: NA; CDR3 length: 13; CDR3 DNA: TGTGCCAGCAGCCCCAGATTATCCTATGGCTACACCTTC; CDR3 protein: CASSPRLSYGYTF
clone size: once; V gene: TRBV7-9; J gene: TRBJ2-2; D gene: NA; CDR3 length: 14; CDR3 DNA: TGTGCCAGCAGACCCCAGGGGCTTACCGGGGAGCTGTTTTTT; CDR3 protein: CASRPQGLTGELFF
clone size: NA; V gene: TRBV10-2; J gene: TRBJ1-1; D gene: NA; CDR3 length: 14; CDR3 DNA: TGCGCCAGCAGTGACGGAGCTATGAACACTGAAGCTTTCTTT; CDR3 protein: CASSDGAMNTEAFF
clone size: NA; V gene: TRBV20-1; J gene: TRBJ1-1; D gene: NA; CDR3 length: 11; CDR3 DNA: TGCAGTGCTAACAGACAGGCTGAAGCTTTCTTT; CDR3 protein: CSANRQAEAFF
clone size: NA; V gene: TRBV2; J gene: TRBJ1-2; D gene: NA; CDR3 length: 14; CDR3 DNA: TGTGCCAGTAAGACCCGGGGAGCTAACTATGGCTACACCTTC; CDR3 protein: CASKTRGANYGYTF
clone size: NA; V gene: TRBV5-1; J gene: TRBJ1-1; D gene: NA; CDR3 length: 18; CDR3 DNA: TGCGCCAGCAGCTTGGCCAAGTATCTCCGAGGAGGACGGACTGAAGCTTTCTTT; CDR3 protein: CASSLAKYLRGGRTEAFF
clone size: NA; V gene: TRBV11-3; J gene: TRBJ2-2; D gene: TRBD1; CDR3 length: 14; CDR3 DNA: TGTGCCAGCAGCCGGACAGGGTTCACCGGGGAGCTGTTTTTT; CDR3 protein: CASSRTGFTGELFF
clone size: NA; V gene: TRBV19; J gene: TRBJ1-1; D gene: TRBD1; CDR3 length: 14; CDR3 DNA: TGTGCCAGTAGTGAACAGGGGGCTTGGACTGAAGCTTTCTTT; CDR3 protein: CASSEQGAWTEAFF
clone size: once; V gene: TRBV5-1; J gene: TRBJ2-7; D gene: TRBD2; CDR3 length: 14; CDR3 DNA: TGCGCCAGCACCAACGGGGGGAGGGCCCACGAGCAGTACTTC; CDR3 protein: CASTNGGRAHEQYF
clone size: NA; V gene: TRBV15; J gene: TRBJ2-3; D gene: NA; CDR3 length: 15; CDR3 DNA: TGTGCCACCAGCAGAGATGGGGCAGACACAGATACGCAGTATTTT; CDR3 protein: CATSRDGADTDTQYF
clone size: once; V gene: TRBV11-2; J gene: TRBJ1-5; D gene: NA; CDR3 length: 14; CDR3 DNA: TGTGCCAGCAGCTTAAATACAGCCCTCCAGCCCCAGCATTTT; CDR3 protein: CASSLNTALQPQHF
clone size: NA; V gene: TRBV10-3; J gene: TRBJ2-3; D gene: TRBD2; CDR3 length: 15; CDR3 DNA: TGTGCCATCACCGCACTAGCGGGGGCCGAGGGTACGCAGTATTTT; CDR3 protein: CAITALAGAEGTQYF
clone size: NA; V gene: TRBV6-5; J gene: TRBJ2-7; D gene: TRBD1; CDR3 length: 14; CDR3 DNA: TGTGCCAGCAGGGCCGGGACAGGAACCTACGAGCAGTACTTC; CDR3 protein: CASRAGTGTYEQYF
clone size: NA; V gene: TRBV30; J gene: TRBJ1-2; D gene: TRBD1; CDR3 length: 12; CDR3 DNA: TGTGCCTGGAGTGTCGGACAGGGGAGATATACCTTC; CDR3 protein: CAWSVGQGRYTF
clone size: NA; V gene: TRBV24-1; J gene: TRBJ2-5; D gene: NA; CDR3 length: 13; CDR3 DNA: TGTGCCACCAGTGATTCCGACACTCAGACCCAGTACTTC; CDR3 protein: CATSDSDTQTQYF
clone size: NA; V gene: TRBV24-1; J gene: TRBJ2-3; D gene: NA; CDR3 length: 15; CDR3 DNA: TGTGCCACCAGTGATGCGTTGGCGGGGGCGCGTACGCAGTATTTT; CDR3 protein: CATSDALAGARTQYF
clone size: NA; V gene: TRBV27; J gene: TRBJ1-1; D gene: NA; CDR3 length: 17; CDR3 DNA: TGTGCCAGCAACACACGTCATGCCTGGGCGCAGAACACTGAAGCTTTCTTT; CDR3 protein: CASNTRHAWAQNTEAFF
clone size: NA; V gene: TRBV2; J gene: TRBJ1-4; D gene: NA; CDR3 length: 13; CDR3 DNA: TGTGCCAGCAGTGGGACAGTTGCTAAAAAACTGTTTTTT; CDR3 protein: CASSGTVAKKLFF
clone size: NA; V gene: TRBV7-2; J gene: TRBJ2-5; D gene: NA; CDR3 length: 16; CDR3 DNA: TGTGCCAGCAGCTTATCCATAACTCTAGAACGGGAGACCCAGTACTTC; CDR3 protein: CASSLSITLERETQYF
clone size: NA; V gene: TRBV6-5; J gene: TRBJ1-1; D gene: TRBD1; CDR3 length: 13; CDR3 DNA: TGTGCCAGCACACTAGACAGGGACACTGAAGCTTTCTTT; CDR3 protein: CASTLDRDTEAFF
clone size: NA; V gene: TRBV20-1; J gene: TRBJ2-7; D gene: TRBD1; CDR3 length: 12; CDR3 DNA: TGCAGTGCTAGTAGGACAGGTTCCGAGCAGTACTTC; CDR3 protein: CSASRTGSEQYF
clone size: NA; V gene: TRBV7-9; J gene: TRBJ2-5; D gene: TRBD2; CDR3 length: 13; CDR3 DNA: TGTGCCAGCAGCCCACCGGGAGGGGAGACCCAGTACTTC; CDR3 protein: CASSPPGGETQYF
clone size: NA; V gene: TRBV3-1/TRBV3-2; J gene: TRBJ2-5; D gene: TRBD2; CDR3 length: 16; CDR3 DNA: TGTGCCAGCAGCCCCGGACTAGCGGGGGGCGAGAAGACCCAGTACTTC; CDR3 protein: CASSPGLAGGEKTQYF
clone size: NA; V gene: TRBV5-1; J gene: TRBJ1-4; D gene: NA; CDR3 length: 17; CDR3 DNA: TGCGCCAGCAGCTTGGCCGCCCCCGACAGGTACTATGAAAAACTGTTTTTT; CDR3 protein: CASSLAAPDRYYEKLFF
clone size: NA; V gene: TRBV30; J gene: TRBJ2-1; D gene: TRBD2; CDR3 length: 18; CDR3 DNA: TGTGCCTGGAGCGGACTTGCGGGGGGACCTAGCTCCTACAATGAGCAGTTCTTC; CDR3 protein: CAWSGLAGGPSSYNEQFF
clone size: NA; V gene: TRBV4-2; J gene: TRBJ2-5; D gene: NA; CDR3 length: 15; CDR3 DNA: TGTGCCAGCAGCCAAGTTTGGGGGCTGCAAGAGACCCAGTACTTC; CDR3 protein: CASSQVWGLQETQYF
clone size: once; V gene: TRBV2; J gene: TRBJ1-1; D gene: TRBD1; CDR3 length: 16; CDR3 DNA: TGTGCCAGCAACCTCCAGGGGGCAGGTTTGAACACTGAAGCTTTCTTT; CDR3 protein: CASNLQGAGLNTEAFF
clone size: NA; V gene: TRBV11-2; J gene: TRBJ1-6; D gene: TRBD1; CDR3 length: 19; CDR3 DNA: TGTGCCAGCAGCTTAACCGGGACAGGGGGAAAATCCTATAATTCACCCCTCCACTTT; CDR3 protein: CASSLTGTGGKSYNSPLHF
clone size: few; V gene: TRBV4-2; J gene: TRBJ2-2; D gene: NA; CDR3 length: 14; CDR3 DNA: TGTGCCAGCAGCACATACAGGGCCACCGGGGAGCTGTTTTTT; CDR3 protein: CASSTYRATGELFF
clone size: NA; V gene: TRBV5-4; J gene: TRBJ2-7; D gene: TRBD1; CDR3 length: 14; CDR3 DNA: TGTGCCAGCAGCCCGGGACAGATGTCCTACGAGCAGTACTTC; CDR3 protein: CASSPGQMSYEQYF
clone size: NA; V gene: TRBV6-6; J gene: TRBJ1-6; D gene: TRBD1; CDR3 length: 15; CDR3 DNA: TGTGCCAGCAGTCCGACGACAGGGGGCAATTCACCCCTCCACTTT; CDR3 protein: CASSPTTGGNSPLHF
clone size: NA; V gene: TRBV3-1/TRBV3-2; J gene: TRBJ1-1; D gene: NA; CDR3 length: 14; CDR3 DNA: TGTGCCAGCAGCCATTCGAACAGGGACACTGAAGCTTTCTTT; CDR3 protein: CASSHSNRDTEAFF
clone size: NA; V gene: TRBV6-5; J gene: TRBJ2-7; D gene: TRBD1; CDR3 length: 15; CDR3 DNA: TGTGCCAGCAGTCTCTCAAGACAGGGCAGCTACGAGCAGTACTTC; CDR3 protein: CASSLSRQGSYEQYF
clone size: NA; V gene: TRBV2; J gene: TRBJ1-2; D gene: NA; CDR3 length: 14; CDR3 DNA: TGTGCCAGCAGTCCCAACCCTACTGTTTATGGCTACACCTTC; CDR3 protein: CASSPNPTVYGYTF
clone size: few; V gene: TRBV5-1; J gene: TRBJ2-7; D gene: NA; CDR3 length: 14; CDR3 DNA: TGCGCCAGCAGCTTGGACAGTGAGACCTACGAGCAGTACTTC; CDR3 protein: CASSLDSETYEQYF
clone size: NA; V gene: TRBV30; J gene: TRBJ2-1; D gene: NA; CDR3 length: 12; CDR3 DNA: TGTGCCTGGAGTCTACGAGGGCGAGTGCAGTTCTTC; CDR3 protein: CAWSLRGRVQFF
clone size: NA; V gene: TRBV29-1; J gene: TRBJ2-1; D gene: NA; CDR3 length: 16; CDR3 DNA: TGCAGCGTTGAAGAACTGGCCTCACTATGGGTCAATGAGCAGTTCTTC; CDR3 protein: CSVEELASLWVNEQFF
clone size: NA; V gene: TRBV18; J gene: TRBJ1-5; D gene: NA; CDR3 length: 13; CDR3 DNA: TGTGCCAGCTCGAACCTACTCAATCAGCCCCAGCATTTT; CDR3 protein: CASSNLLNQPQHF
clone size: NA; V gene: TRBV30; J gene: TRBJ2-4; D gene: NA; CDR3 length: 14; CDR3 DNA: TGTGCCTGGAGTGAAAAGGGGCCCAAAAACATTCAGTACTTC; CDR3 protein: CAWSEKGPKNIQYF
clone size: NA; V gene: TRBV10-1; J gene: TRBJ1-2; D gene: NA; CDR3 length: 13; CDR3 DNA: TGCGCCAGCAGTGAGCTACCTAACTATGGCTACACCTTC; CDR3 protein: CASSELPNYGYTF
clone size: NA; V gene: TRBV6-5; J gene: TRBJ2-3; D gene: TRBD1; CDR3 length: 13; CDR3 DNA: TGTGCCAGCAGTTACCGACAGGGCGGGACGCAGTATTTT; CDR3 protein: CASSYRQGGTQYF
clone size: NA; V gene: TRBV11-2; J gene: TRBJ2-2; D gene: NA; CDR3 length: 15; CDR3 DNA: TGTGCCAGCAGGGCGGTAGGCCCGGGGACCGGGGAGCTGTTTTTT; CDR3 protein: CASRAVGPGTGELFF